Listed here are 3 T cell receptor beta chains from one sample, sequenced in a study of cytomegalovirus exposure and HLA in healthy donors. The assay was immunoSEQ multiplex PCR, and TCRdb's table has in-frame clones only and misses some. The top ten hold roughly a tenth of the sample, which has about 160,000 clones, approximately 88% seen once. Sequenced: PBMCs. The receptors were sampled from a man aged 30 to 39 in good health and CMV-seropositive.

CDR3 region: CASSPGTTYEQYF. The CDR3 DNA reads TGTGCCAGCAGCCCCGGGACTACCTACGAGCAGTACTTC. The rearrangement links TRBV13 to TRBJ2-7, with 7 bases fitting TRBD2. Germline trimming cut 5 bases from V and 2 bases from J; bases unmatched to any gene: 3. The CDR3 has 13 residues. The V gene's germline CDR1 is PRHDT and CDR2 FYEKMQ (reference sequence). Full variable domain (outside the CDR3, taken from reference TRBV13 and TRBJ2-7): AAGVIQSPRHLIKEKRETATLKCYPIPRHDTVYWYQQGPGQDPQFLISFYEKMQSDKGSIPDRFSAQQFSDYHSELNMSSLELGDSALYFCASSPGTTYEQYFGPGTRLTVT.

This clone was seen a few times. The chain employs TRBV30 and TRBJ2-7; no clear D gene. V was pared by 3 bases and J by 3 bases, with 6 bases between. This CDR3 comprises 11 residues. Germline V gives CDR1 GTSNPN, CDR2 SVGIG (reference sequence). The CDR3 region is CAWRRSYEQYF. The CDR3 nucleotides read TGTGCCTGGAGACGGAGCTACGAGCAGTACTTC.

The rearrangement links TRBV11-2 to TRBJ2-7, with 7 positions matching TRBD2. V lost 3 bases and J lost 2; bases outside the gene matches: 7. The V gene's germline CDR1 is SGHAT and CDR2 FQNNGV. The CDR3 has 15 residues. The chain's CDR3 is CASSFSLAATYEQYF. The CDR3 nucleotides read TGTGCCAGCAGCTTCTCTCTAGCGGCAACCTACGAGCAGTACTTC.